Sequencing of this T cell receptor beta chain was carried out in a study of T cells after posttransplantation cyclophosphamide (dated by TCRdb to 2016 to 2017). Notes on the research overall: T cell repertoire reconstitution was tracked by TRB sequencing after myeloablative bone marrow transplantation in which posttransplantation cyclophosphamide was used as GVHD prophylaxis. TRB sequencing was also done on up to about 3 additional blood samples from 2 to 5.2 years after transplant in 3 patients, and on pretransplant blood from 4 patients. Public TRB sequences were compared against a database of over 3,600 sequences linked to responses to pathogens, tumor antigens, self-antigens and alloantigens. Samples from approximately 40 PTCy-treated patients and roughly 17 related bone marrow donors of those patients were subjected to antigen receptor sequencing. TRA and TRB clonality were tightly correlated in eight to ten samples, so subsequent TCR analyses focused on TRB only. Blood from all 34 PTCy patients with 1-year posttransplant specimens was subjected to TRB sequencing. Overall results and qualifications from the work: Across the 35 to 45 patients, TRB clonality was highly associated with recipient CMV seropositivity and CMV reactivation, and diversity with PTCy was similar to that in the CNI/methotrexate controls. The TRB repertoires of T cells infiltrating skin or the GI tract showed only limited overlap with the TRB repertoires found in blood. At 1-2 months, donor-recipient similarity was low but rose over the first year, and the later blood repertoires were often dominated by donor CD8+ memory clones.

Genomic DNA was the input for TRB sequencing, which was run either with the immunoSEQ assay at survey resolution or with the hsTCRB kit. The original pipeline was this. The immunoSEQ software handled initial read processing, and the LymphoSeq R package was used for repertoire analyses. Clonality was calculated as 1 minus normalized Shannon entropy, and the Gini coefficient was also calculated for each TRB dataset. To infer phenotypes in unsorted samples, TRB sequences from sorted subsets of the recipient or donor were mapped onto the unsorted samples of the same recipient. TCRdb stores this immuneACCESS table with in-frame sequences only. Part of the clones is absent; in the studies checked, under half of the shortfall reflects unresolved V genes, and no reason is known for the rest. The DNA gave D and trimming, while V, J and clone size come from that table. Present in this sample are 4,000 to 6,000 clones, about three quarters of which were seen just once. Roughly 50% of the sample comes from the top ten.

Note on this clone: Its recognized antigen is unknown. Base quality data are lacking; no much larger clone is found one base away.

The control cohort was 11 patients given myeloablative marrow transplants with methotrexate plus a calcineurin inhibitor, sampled 1 year after transplant. Mononuclear cells from peripheral blood and bone marrow were separated by Ficoll-Hypaque density centrifugation and then cryopreserved. The sequence was obtained from a female patient aged 50 to 65 who received an allogeneic stem cell transplant from an unrelated donor, was CMV-positive, and had acute and chronic GVHD. Following a transplant, a fraction of the T cells may be traceable to the graft donor. The sample consisted of PBMCs, taken around 320 days after allogeneic stem cell transplant with calcineurin inhibitor and methotrexate.

In nucleotides, the sequence is TGCGCCAGCAGCGTAGGACAGGGGACGGTCTACGAGCAGTACTTC. This encodes CASSVGQGTVYEQYF. The V and J segments used are TRBV5-1 and TRBJ2-7; 9 of the junction bases match TRBD1. Relative to germline, V is missing 4 bases and J is missing 3 bases, with 8 bases of the junction outside any gene match. The CDR3 runs 15 residues from the cysteine to the phenylalanine. Of all the DNA, just the CDR3 is kept, 45 bases in frame from base 1. The CDR1 and CDR2 encoded by the germline V gene are SGHRS and YFSETQ.